The T cell receptor beta chain under discussion was sequenced for a study of CD8 T cells in ankylosing spondylitis. V was clipped by 7 bases and J by 3 bases; unmatched bases: 14. Germline CDR1 and CDR2: MNHNS and SASEGT. The CDR3 is made up of 16 amino acids. TCRdb passed the 5' RACE reads through MiXCR, listing each CDR3 protein once. In the table there are some 400,000 distinct CDR3 sequences, more than 20% of which are singletons. This clonotype appeared a few times. Its antigen is not known. Regarding the study as a whole: Disease-linked clones displayed a CD8+ phenotype and appeared relatively rarely in peripheral blood. Past studies reported some motif variants in reactive arthritis synovial fluid and blood. Blood of patients with ankylosing spondylitis appeared to be characterized by a TCR beta motif of several highly homologous variants.

V and J are TRBV6-1 and TRBJ2-7, with TRBD1 matching 8 bases. This receptor was identified in a male donor with ankylosing spondylitis. The sequenced material came from blood, either unsorted or a sorted T cell fraction (not recorded which). This CDR3 reads CASTKYGQGLNYEQYF. CDR3 sequence (DNA): TGTGCCAGCACTAAATATGGACAGGGCCTTAACTACGAGCAGTACTTC.